What follows are 28 T cell receptor beta chains derived from one specimen sequenced in a study of blood T cells in healthy people across ages (dated by TCRdb to about 2015). The receptor library was made with 5' RACE. Sequenced using an Illumina HiSeq 2500. A second PCR of roughly 7 to 11 cycles was performed with a sample-barcoded 5' primer and a J-beta primer mix. TCRdb cleaned the public reads at Q25 with fastp, built clones with MiXCR and kept in-frame beta chains. Under each unique CDR3 protein, matching rows form one entry showing the most common genes and DNA. This sample gives about 730,000 distinct CDR3 sequences in total; 40% to 45% of them show up just once. The ten largest make up 20% to 25% of the sample. The sequenced sample was blood. The origin of the receptors is an older woman in good health.

This chain links TRBV7-9 with TRBJ2-5, with 7 bases identical to TRBD1. V lost 5 bases, J lost 5 bases, and 14 bases stayed unmatched. The CDR3 is made up of 16 amino acids. Germline-derived CDR1 and CDR2 are SEHNR and FQNEAQ (reference sequence). DNA for the CDR3: TGTGCCAGCAGCCCATGGGAAGGGGGCAGAGAGGAGACCCAGTACTTC. Translating gives CASSPWEGGREETQYF.

The chain uses TRBV20-1 and TRBJ1-2; D possibly corresponds to TRBD1 (5 bases). CDR1 is DFQATT and CDR2 is SNEGSKA in the germline V gene (reference sequence). This CDR3 is 11 amino acids long. Trimming took off 6 bases at V and 4 bases at J, with 9 bases between the two ends. The CDR3 bases are TGCAGTGCAAAGGGGACCTATGGCTACACCTTC. Translating it yields CSAKGTYGYTF.

This clonotype showed up just a few times. The genes are TRBV6-5 and TRBJ2-3; D remains ambiguous. This CDR3 is 13 amino acids long. Germline CDR1 is MNHEY and CDR2 is SVGAGI. Trimming pared 4 bases from V and 4 bases from J, leaving 9 bases between. CDR3 protein: CASSSWTSDTQYF. CDR3 sequence (DNA): TGTGCCAGCAGTTCCTGGACCTCAGATACGCAGTATTTT.

This clonotype was observed a few times. The V call is TRBV5-1, the J call TRBJ2-2; D possibly matches TRBD1 or TRBD2 (6 bases each). Germline CDR1 and CDR2: SGHRS and YFSETQ. V lost 0 bases, J lost 3 bases, and 9 bases lay in between. The CDR3 contains 15 residues. DNA for the CDR3: TGCGCCAGCAGCTTGGCGGGGGCTTACACCGGGGAGCTGTTTTTT. The encoded protein is CASSLAGAYTGELFF.

V and J are TRBV25-1 and TRBJ2-1; 9 nucleotides align to TRBD2. The trim removed 10 bases at V and 6 bases at J, leaving 4 bases unmatched. Per the germline V gene, CDR1 is MGHDK and CDR2 is SYGVNS. The CDR3 totals 12 residues. The CDR3, as DNA: TGTGCCACCCGGACTAGCGCCAATGAGCAGTTCTTC. Amino acid sequence: CATRTSANEQFF.

This clonotype came up a few times. This chain links TRBV5-1 with TRBJ2-1; no definite D call. Between the trimmed V and J ends, which lost 4 bases and 10 bases, there was a span of 24 bases. CDR3 size: 16 residues. Looked up from germline, CDR1 is SGHRS and CDR2 is YFSETQ. The CDR3 loop reads CASSPAGAPYVKEQFF. The CDR3 DNA reads TGCGCCAGCAGCCCTGCAGGCGCGCCATACGTCAAGGAGCAGTTCTTC.

This chain connects TRBV5-5 to TRBJ2-6, with D unresolved. Trimming pared 4 bases from V and 2 bases from J, leaving 10 bases between. Germline CDR1 is SGHKS and CDR2 is YYEKEE (reference sequence). The CDR3 runs 15 residues. CDR3 residues: CASSPPRAGANVLTF. Here the CDR3 DNA reads TGTGCCAGCAGCCCCCCCCGAGCTGGGGCCAACGTCCTGACTTTC.

The table lists this clonotype with many counts. The rearrangement links TRBV29-1 to TRBJ2-4; D may be TRBD2 (6 bases). The ends were cut back, 4 bases at V and 0 bases at J, with 13 bases in the middle. The CDR3 is 15 amino acids. Germline V gives CDR1 SQVTM, CDR2 ANQGSEA. The CDR3 spells CSVVRGSLAKNIQYF. The CDR3 nucleotides are TGCAGCGTTGTCCGGGGGAGTCTAGCCAAAAACATTCAGTACTTC.

This chain links TRBV27 with TRBJ1-4, with D tentatively TRBD1 (6 bases). Between the trimmed V and J ends, which lost 3 bases and 2 bases, there was a span of 25 bases. Germline lookup yields CDR1 MNHEY and CDR2 SMNVEV (reference sequence). The CDR3 contains 20 residues. The CDR3 region has the DNA TGTGCCAGCAGTTTCTTCCTCCCGGGACACCCCGAGTTTACTAATGAAAAACTGTTTTTT. Protein sequence: CASSFFLPGHPEFTNEKLFF.

This clonotype was counted a few times. This rearrangement joins TRBV7-9 to TRBJ2-3; D remains unclear. The germline CDR1 and CDR2 sequences are SEHNR and FQNEAQ (reference sequence). The CDR3 has 15 residues. The V and J ends lost 1 base and 0 bases respectively, with 8 bases between them. The DNA for the CDR3 is TGTGCCAGCAGCTTAGTATCCAGCAGCACAGATACGCAGTATTTT. Protein sequence: CASSLVSSSTDTQYF.

This clonotype was recorded many times. The rearrangement links TRBV4-1 to TRBJ2-5, with 10 bases identical to TRBD2. V lost 0 bases to trimming and J lost 1 base; unmatched junction nucleotides: 5. Germline values: CDR1 MGHRA, CDR2 YSYEKL. The CDR3 sequence is 17 residues long. The DNA of the CDR3 is TGCGCCAGCAGCCAAGATCCTAGCGGGGGCCTCCAAGAGACCCAGTACTTC. Protein sequence: CASSQDPSGGLQETQYF.

This clonotype has just a few counts. The V and J genes are TRBV5-1 and TRBJ2-3; 9 positions agree with TRBD2. The CDR3 runs 15 residues. CDR1 and CDR2 (germline): SGHRS, YFSETQ. After removal of 4 bases from V and 2 bases from J, the junction contained 5 bases not matched to a gene. CDR3 coding DNA: TGCGCCAGCAGCGAACCGGGACTAGCCACAGATACGCAGTATTTT. It is translated as CASSEPGLATDTQYF.

This clonotype was counted between two and nine times. V usage is TRBV20-1 and J usage is TRBJ2-5; maybe TRBD1 (6 bases). The better agreement between TRBJ2-7 and the DNA end casts doubt on the J call. Germline V gene sequence: CDR1 DFQATT, CDR2 SNEGSKA (reference sequence). This CDR3 spans 13 amino acids. The CDR3 DNA sequence: TGCAGTGCCCCCTCAGGACAGACCTACGAGCAGTACTTC. This codes for CSAPSGQTYEQYF.

The rearrangement links TRBV20-1 to TRBJ2-4; 12 bases are shared with TRBD2. The J call may be wrong; the DNA end is better matched by TRBJ2-7. Germline assignment: CDR1 DFQATT and CDR2 SNEGSKA (reference sequence). This CDR3 has 16 residues. The CDR3: CSAQAPGTSGLLEQYF. CDR3 bases: TGCAGTGCCCAAGCTCCCGGGACTAGCGGGCTCCTCGAGCAGTACTTC.

This clonotype was detected once. V usage is TRBV28 and J usage is TRBJ1-2; 7 bases match TRBD1. The junction had 11 bases not matched to a gene; V was cut back by 5 bases and J by 2 bases. This CDR3 is built from 16 residues. From germline, CDR1 is MDHEN and CDR2 SYDVKM. The DNA for the CDR3 is TGTGCCAGCAGTCATTATAGCACAGGGGTAAACTATGGCTACACCTTC. Its protein product is CASSHYSTGVNYGYTF.

The chain is built from TRBV2 and TRBJ1-1, with a weak D call TRBD1 (6 bases). Between the trimmed V and J ends, which lost 8 bases and 1 base, there was a span of 11 bases. The CDR3 is made up of 13 amino acids. Germline V CDR1 and CDR2: SNHLY, FYNNEI. The CDR3 is CASDKQGNTEAFF. The CDR3 region has the DNA TGTGCCAGCGACAAACAGGGGAACACTGAAGCTTTCTTT.

The chain links TRBV7-6 to TRBJ1-1, with D perhaps matching TRBD1 (5 bases). The germline V gene encodes CDR1 SGHVS and CDR2 FNYEAQ. With 5 bases removed from V and 5 bases from J, the gap between germline ends came to 21 bases. This CDR3 is built from 16 residues. CDR3 protein: CASSPRGTGTGTEAFF. As DNA, the CDR3 is TGTGCCAGCAGCCCACGCGGGACGGGGACGGGAACTGAAGCTTTCTTT.

This clonotype appeared a few times. This chain uses TRBV2 with TRBJ2-1; the match to TRBD2 covers 11 bases. V shed 6 bases and J 7 bases; nucleotides not matched to a gene: 11. CDR3 length: 16 amino acids. Germline CDR1 reads SNHLY; CDR2 reads FYNNEI. The CDR3 DNA reads as TGTGCCAGCAGCCCCCTTAGCGGGGGGGCCGAGAATGAGCAGTTCTTC. As protein: CASSPLSGGAENEQFF.

DNA of the CDR3: TGTGCCAGCAGGTCAGCGGGGGCAAACATTCAGTACTTC. As protein: CASRSAGANIQYF. The chain recombines TRBV6-2 or TRBV6-3 with TRBJ2-4, with 8 bases that match TRBD2. J lost 6 bases, V lost 6 bases, and 4 bases had no gene match. CDR3 length: 13 residues. Germline CDR1 is MNHEY and CDR2 is SVGEGT.

The rearrangement joins TRBV5-1 to TRBJ2-3; TRBD1 might be the D (6 bases). The CDR3 length is 15 residues. The germline gives CDR1 SGHRS, CDR2 YFSETQ. Deletions cut 1 base from V and 1 base from J, with 10 bases between. The CDR3 reads CASSLFGGGTDTQYF. The CDR3 coding sequence is TGCGCCAGCAGCTTGTTTGGGGGCGGCACAGATACGCAGTATTTT.

This clonotype was seen repeatedly, ten times or more. This chain links TRBV25-1 with TRBJ1-2; TRBD1 might be the D (5 bases). The CDR3 runs 11 residues. Trimming took off 5 bases at V and 6 bases at J, with 7 bases between the two ends. Germline CDR1 MGHDK, CDR2 SYGVNS. The CDR3 spells CASSPGHGYTF. DNA of the CDR3: TGTGCCAGCAGTCCGGGGCATGGCTACACCTTC.

The chain has TRBV9 and TRBJ2-4; D possibly matches TRBD1 or TRBD2 (5 bases each). The CDR3 is 13 amino acids. Trimming took off 3 bases at V and 13 bases at J, with 17 bases between the two ends. The germline V gene has CDR1 SGDLS and CDR2 YYNGEE. The CDR3 DNA is TGTGCCAGCAGCGCGACTATGGACACAACCCAGTACTTC. Translating gives CASSATMDTTQYF.

This clonotype was counted a few times. The genes are TRBV7-2 and TRBJ1-6; possibly TRBD1 for D (5 bases). Per the germline V gene, CDR1 is SGHTA and CDR2 is FQGNSA. The CDR3 runs to 12 residues. The ends were cut back, 4 bases at V and 12 bases at J, with 10 bases in the middle. The CDR3 nucleotides read TGTGCCAGCAGCTCTCTAGGGGTACCCCTCCACTTT. As protein: CASSSLGVPLHF.

This clonotype turned up a few times. V is TRBV29-1 and J is TRBJ2-5; 9 bases agree with TRBD2. The CDR3 extends over 12 amino acids. With V trimmed by 4 bases and J by 7 bases, 4 bases remained unmatched. Germline V gives CDR1 SQVTM, CDR2 ANQGSEA. The CDR3 spells CSVGTSEGTQYF. The DNA of the CDR3 is TGCAGCGTTGGGACTAGCGAGGGGACCCAGTACTTC.

The chain carries TRBV29-1 and TRBJ2-7; tentatively, D is TRBD1 (5 bases). The V gene's germline CDR1 is SQVTM and CDR2 ANQGSEA. V lost 1 base and J lost 6, with 7 bases in between. The length of the CDR3 is 11 residues. CDR3 residues: CSVEGRAEQYF. In DNA form, the CDR3 reads TGCAGCGTTGAAGGCAGGGCCGAGCAGTACTTC.

The V and J genes are TRBV5-1 and TRBJ2-3; the match to TRBD2 covers 8 bases. CDR1 and CDR2 (germline): SGHRS, YFSETQ. The CDR3 is 17 amino acids. With 5 bases clipped from V and 1 base from J, the junction kept 12 bases outside the gene matches. The CDR3 here is CASSLSPSGGGTDTQYF. DNA of the CDR3: TGCGCCAGCAGTTTGTCCCCCAGCGGGGGAGGCACAGATACGCAGTATTTT.

A few counts support this clonotype. At one end, the junction sequence differs from germline, possibly due to a read error. The chain carries TRBV4-2 and TRBJ2-1; maybe TRBD1 (6 bases). The germline CDR1 and CDR2 sequences are LGHNA and YNFKEQ. The CDR3 has 16 amino acids. CDR3 region: CVSADKSRGVVGEQFF. The CDR3 nucleotides are TGTGTCAGCGCAGATAAGAGCAGGGGAGTGGTAGGTGAGCAGTTCTTC.

This clonotype was picked up many times. The chain uses TRBV27 and TRBJ2-7; a weak D match, TRBD1 (5 bases). CDR3 length: 14 amino acids. The V gene's germline CDR1 is MNHEY and CDR2 SMNVEV (reference sequence). Trimming cost V 4 bases and J 2 bases, with 12 bases left between them. This CDR3 is CASSYEAGTYEQYF. The CDR3 region has the DNA TGTGCCAGCAGTTATGAGGCAGGGACCTACGAGCAGTACTTC.